What follows are 2 T cell receptor beta chains derived from one specimen sequenced in a study of blood T cell repertoires in COVID-19. The data were produced by immunoSEQ multiplex PCR, yet TCRdb's version contains in-frame clones alone and is incomplete. The table records about 50,000 clones, about 89% of them present only once. Sequenced input: peripheral blood. These receptors were obtained from a human donor in a cohort sampled during active COVID-19.

The CDR3 sequence is CASSSPGREKHEQYV. DNA for the CDR3: TGTGCCAGCAGCAGTCCGGGAAGGGAGAAACACGAGCAGTACGTC. The chain couples TRBV21-1 to TRBJ2-7; the table assigns TRBD2, which was not confirmed against the DNA. TRBV21-1 is a pseudogene locus. The CDR3 is 15 residues long.

The rearrangement links TRBV15 to TRBJ2-3; 7 bases fit TRBD2. V gave up 2 bases and J gave up 3 bases; unmatched junction bases: 5. The germline gives CDR1 LNHNV, CDR2 YYDKDF (reference sequence). CDR3 size: 15 residues. The CDR3 nucleotides read TGTGCCACCAGCAGACGAGGGGAGGGTACAGATACGCAGTATTTT. It encodes CATSRRGEGTDTQYF. Full variable domain (outside the CDR3, taken from reference TRBV15 and TRBJ2-3): DAMVIQNPRYQVTQFGKPVTLSCSQTLNHNVMYWYQQKSSQAPKLLFHYYDKDFNNEADTPDNFQSRRPNTSFCFLDIRSPGLGDTAMYLCATSRRGEGTDTQYFGPGTRLTVL.